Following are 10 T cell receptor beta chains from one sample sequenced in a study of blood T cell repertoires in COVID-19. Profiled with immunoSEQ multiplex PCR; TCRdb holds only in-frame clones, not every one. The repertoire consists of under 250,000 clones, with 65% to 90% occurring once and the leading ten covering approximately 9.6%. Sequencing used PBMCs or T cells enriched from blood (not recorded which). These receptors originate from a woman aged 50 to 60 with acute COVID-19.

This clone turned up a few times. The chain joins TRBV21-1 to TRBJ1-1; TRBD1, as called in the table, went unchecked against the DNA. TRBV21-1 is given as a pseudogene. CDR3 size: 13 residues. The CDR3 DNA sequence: TGTGCCAGCAGCAAACCTAAGGGGACTGAAGCTTTCTTT. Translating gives CASSKPKGTEAFF.

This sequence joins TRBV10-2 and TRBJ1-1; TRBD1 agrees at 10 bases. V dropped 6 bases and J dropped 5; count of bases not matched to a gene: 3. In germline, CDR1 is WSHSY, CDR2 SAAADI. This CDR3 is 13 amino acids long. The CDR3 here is CASRGQGYTEAFF. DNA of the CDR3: TGCGCCAGCAGGGGACAGGGGTATACTGAAGCTTTCTTT.

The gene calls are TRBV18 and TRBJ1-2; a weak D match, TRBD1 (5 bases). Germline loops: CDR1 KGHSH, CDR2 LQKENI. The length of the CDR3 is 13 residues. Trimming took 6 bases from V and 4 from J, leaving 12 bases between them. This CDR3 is CASSQQVLYGYTF. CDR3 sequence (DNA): TGTGCCAGCTCGCAACAGGTCCTCTATGGCTACACCTTC.

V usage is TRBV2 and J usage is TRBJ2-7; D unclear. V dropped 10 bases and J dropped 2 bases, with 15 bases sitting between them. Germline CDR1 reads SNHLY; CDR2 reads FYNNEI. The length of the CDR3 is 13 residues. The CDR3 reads CAIASYSTYEQYF. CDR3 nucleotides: TGTGCCATCGCCTCGTACAGTACCTACGAGCAGTACTTC.

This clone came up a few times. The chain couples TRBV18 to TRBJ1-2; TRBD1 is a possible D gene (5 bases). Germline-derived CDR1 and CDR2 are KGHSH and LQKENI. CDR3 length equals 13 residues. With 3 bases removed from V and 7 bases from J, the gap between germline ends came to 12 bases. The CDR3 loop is CASSPTGEGGYTF. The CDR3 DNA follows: TGTGCCAGCTCACCGACGGGGGAGGGTGGCTACACCTTC. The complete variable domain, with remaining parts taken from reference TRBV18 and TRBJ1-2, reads NAGVMQNPRHLVRRRGQEARLRCSPMKGHSHVYWYRQLPEEGLKFMVYLQKENIIDESGMPKERFSAEFPKEGPSILRIQQVVRGDSAAYFCASSPTGEGGYTFGSGTRLTVV.

Here the CDR3 reads CASSYPEGGAFF. The DNA of the CDR3 is TGTGCCAGCAGTTACCCGGAGGGGGGGGCTTTCTTT. The chain uses TRBV6-2 or TRBV6-3 and TRBJ1-1; TRBD1 might be the D (6 bases). CDR3 length equals 12 residues. With 2 bases removed from V and 11 bases from J, the gap between germline ends came to 12 bases. Germline V gives CDR1 MNHEY, CDR2 SVGEGT.

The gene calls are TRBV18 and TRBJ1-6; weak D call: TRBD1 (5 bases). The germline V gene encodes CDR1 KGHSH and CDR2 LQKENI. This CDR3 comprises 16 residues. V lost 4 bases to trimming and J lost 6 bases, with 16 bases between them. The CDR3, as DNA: TGTGCCAGCTCACTAACTATACCGGGACTTAATTCACCCCTCCACTTT. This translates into CASSLTIPGLNSPLHF.

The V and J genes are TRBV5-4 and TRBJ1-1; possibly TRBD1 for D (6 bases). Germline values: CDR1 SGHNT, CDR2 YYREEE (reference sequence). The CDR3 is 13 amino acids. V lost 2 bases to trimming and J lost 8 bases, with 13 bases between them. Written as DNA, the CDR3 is TGTGCCAGCAGCTTTTATGGGGGCAGAGAAGCTTTCTTT. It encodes CASSFYGGREAFF.

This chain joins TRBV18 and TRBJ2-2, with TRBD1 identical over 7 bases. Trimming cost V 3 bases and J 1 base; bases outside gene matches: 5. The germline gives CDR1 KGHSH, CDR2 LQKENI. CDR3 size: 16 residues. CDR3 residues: CASSPYDRVNTGELFF. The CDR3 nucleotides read TGTGCCAGCTCACCGTACGACAGGGTGAACACCGGGGAGCTGTTTTTT. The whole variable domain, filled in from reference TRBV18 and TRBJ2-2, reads NAGVMQNPRHLVRRRGQEARLRCSPMKGHSHVYWYRQLPEEGLKFMVYLQKENIIDESGMPKERFSAEFPKEGPSILRIQQVVRGDSAAYFCASSPYDRVNTGELFFGEGSRLTVL.

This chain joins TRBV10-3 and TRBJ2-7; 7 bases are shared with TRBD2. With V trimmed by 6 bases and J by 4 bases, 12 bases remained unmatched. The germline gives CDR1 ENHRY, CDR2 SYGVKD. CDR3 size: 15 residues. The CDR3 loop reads CAISVSTSARYEQYF. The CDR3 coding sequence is TGTGCCATCAGCGTTTCAACTAGCGCACGGTACGAGCAGTACTTC.